This T cell receptor (beta chain) emerged from a study of identical twins. Study conclusions and caveats: Insertions were fewer in abundant cord blood beta clonotypes, whereas memory repertoires showed none of this pattern.

CDR1 MNHNS and CDR2 SASEGT come from the germline V gene. Losses at the gene ends were 5 bases for V and 5 bases for J; bases not matched to a gene: 6. The CDR3 has 15 residues. Many counts were recorded for this clonotype. Its antigen is as yet unknown. TCRdb itself ran the 5' RACE reads through MiXCR, one entry per CDR3 protein. The sample holds about 210,000 distinct CDR3 sequences; approximately 9% are singletons and the top ten take about 5.2%. The chain joins TRBV6-1 to TRBJ1-4, with 9 nucleotides matching TRBD1. The sequence was obtained from a woman between 18 and 29 years old in good health. Material: memory (CD45RO+) T cells sorted from blood. The CDR3, as DNA: TGTGCCAGCAGTCCTGGGACAGGGATGAATGAAAAACTGTTTTTT. This translates into CASSPGTGMNEKLFF.